This T cell receptor (beta chain) came from a study of regulatory T cells in long-lasting Graves disease. About the study: Persistent Graves' disease denoted over 5 years of antithyroid drugs plus positive TSH receptor antibodies.

The CDR3 runs 13 residues. Germline V gene data show CDR1 as LGHDT and CDR2 as YNNKEL (reference sequence). The ends were cut back, 4 bases at V and 7 bases at J, with 14 bases in the middle. This clonotype appeared a few times. The target antigen is unknown. Investigators prepared the TCR beta libraries by applying iRepertoire HTBI primers and Arm-PCR of CDR3 regions. From the multiplex PCR reads, TCRdb called clonotypes with MiXCR, one entry per CDR3 protein. The table has some 440,000 distinct CDR3 sequences, around 20% seen once. The time point is: persistent/refractory GD, antithyroid drugs over 5 years with positive TRAb. Preparation of the TCR library used RNA extracted from PBMCs. Overall study findings and caveats: Possibly, too few samples lowered accuracy. Newly diagnosed disease favored TRBV20-1 and TRBJ2-1 over persistent disease. Among the persistent patients, 2,500 to 3,000 public clonotypes were shared, more than the roughly 900 shared among new patients.

This sequence joins TRBV3-1 and TRBJ2-7; possibly TRBD2 for D (6 bases). This clonotype was obtained from a female donor with Graves disease. Sequencing was performed on peripheral blood mononuclear cells (PBMCs), taken when the disease was refractory, from a patient treated with antithyroid drugs. The CDR3: CASSPWDRGEQYF. CDR3 in DNA: TGTGCCAGCAGCCCATGGGACCGGGGGGAGCAGTACTTC.